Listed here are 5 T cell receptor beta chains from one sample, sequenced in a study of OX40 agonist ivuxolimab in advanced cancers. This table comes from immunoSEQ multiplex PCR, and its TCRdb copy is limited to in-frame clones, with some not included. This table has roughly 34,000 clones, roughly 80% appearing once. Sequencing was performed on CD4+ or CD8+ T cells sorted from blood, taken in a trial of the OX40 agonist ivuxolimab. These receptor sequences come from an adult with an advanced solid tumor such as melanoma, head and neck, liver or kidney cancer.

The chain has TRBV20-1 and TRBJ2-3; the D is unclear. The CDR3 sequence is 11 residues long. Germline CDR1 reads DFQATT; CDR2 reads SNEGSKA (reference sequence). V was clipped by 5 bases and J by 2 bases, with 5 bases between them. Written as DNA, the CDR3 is TGCAGTGCTGGTGACACAGATACGCAGTATTTT. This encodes CSAGDTDTQYF.

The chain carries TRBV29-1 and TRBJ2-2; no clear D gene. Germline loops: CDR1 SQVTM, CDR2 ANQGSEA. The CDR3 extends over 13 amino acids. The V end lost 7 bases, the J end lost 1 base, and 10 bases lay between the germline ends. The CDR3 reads CSGRAGNTGELFF. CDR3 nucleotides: TGCAGCGGCCGTGCCGGGAACACCGGGGAGCTGTTTTTT.

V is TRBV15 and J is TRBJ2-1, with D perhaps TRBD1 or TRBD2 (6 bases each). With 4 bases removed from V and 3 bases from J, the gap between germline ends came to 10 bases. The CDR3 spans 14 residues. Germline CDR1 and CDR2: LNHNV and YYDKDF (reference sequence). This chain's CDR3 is CATSNGGRYNEQFF. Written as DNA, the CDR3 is TGTGCCACCAGCAACGGGGGCCGCTACAATGAGCAGTTCTTC.

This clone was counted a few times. The CDR3 reads CAGNEQGRGQPQHF. CDR3 DNA sequence: TGTGCCGGGAATGAACAGGGTCGAGGTCAGCCCCAGCATTTT. The chain has TRBV2 and TRBJ1-5; D perhaps matches TRBD1 (6 bases). Germline V gene sequence: CDR1 SNHLY, CDR2 FYNNEI. V lost 11 bases to trimming and J lost 6 bases, with 20 bases between them. The CDR3 covers 14 residues.

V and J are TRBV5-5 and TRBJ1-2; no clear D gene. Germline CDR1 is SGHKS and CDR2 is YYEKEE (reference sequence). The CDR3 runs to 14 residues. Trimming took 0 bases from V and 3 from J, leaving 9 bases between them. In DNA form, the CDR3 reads TGTGCCAGCAGCTTGGCCGTTGGGGACTATGGCTACACCTTC. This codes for CASSLAVGDYGYTF.